Below, 27 T cell receptor beta chains from the same sample are listed, as sequenced in a study of blood T cell repertoires in COVID-19. Assay: immunoSEQ multiplex PCR; the TCRdb copy retains only in-frame clones and omits some. Of over 400,000 clones in the sample, about 88% were seen once. Specimen: peripheral blood. All receptors come from a woman between 50 and 59 years old with COVID-19, enrolled during active disease.

The rearrangement links TRBV15 to TRBJ2-7, with D possibly matching TRBD1 (6 bases). The ends were cut back, 0 bases at V and 1 base at J, with 10 bases in the middle. The V gene's germline CDR1 is LNHNV and CDR2 YYDKDF (reference sequence). This CDR3 has 15 residues. The DNA of the CDR3 is TGTGCCACCAGCAGAGAAACAGGGTCGTCCTACGAGCAGTACTTC. Residues: CATSRETGSSYEQYF.

This chain uses TRBV21-1 with TRBJ2-1; the table's D call, TRBD1, has no DNA check behind it. TRBV21-1 is a pseudogene. The CDR3 has 20 amino acids. CDR3 DNA sequence: TGTGCCAGCAGCAAAGTTGGGACAGTCGACTACCTTGACTCCTACAATGAGCAGTTCTTC. Protein: CASSKVGTVDYLDSYNEQFF.

This clone was seen a single time. The chain combines TRBV5-1 with TRBJ1-1; 7 nucleotides agree with TRBD1. The CDR3 covers 15 residues. Germline-derived CDR1 and CDR2 are SGHRS and YFSETQ. The junction had 8 bases not matched to a gene; V was cut back by 3 bases and J by 3 bases. CDR3 bases: TGCGCCAGCAGCTCCACAGGGGATAGGGACACTGAAGCTTTCTTT. Its protein product is CASSSTGDRDTEAFF.

In regard to this clone: A read error may produce the germline difference seen at one junction end. The genes are TRBV25-1 and TRBJ1-3; 8 bases are a match to TRBD1. The CDR3 is 12 amino acids. CDR1 is MGHDK, CDR2 SYGVNS, per germline. CDR3 sequence reads: CASSSGGGKTGF. The DNA of the CDR3 is TGTGCCAGCAGCTCAGGGGGCGGAAAAACGGGTTTT.

The V call is TRBV4-1, the J call TRBJ1-2; the D gene is possibly TRBD1 (6 bases). Germline V gene data show CDR1 as MGHRA and CDR2 as YSYEKL. The V gene lost 0 bases and the J gene lost 7 bases, with 9 bases spanning the gap. This CDR3 is 13 amino acids long. The CDR3 is CASSQEGAGGYTF. CDR3 sequence (DNA): TGCGCCAGCAGCCAAGAGGGGGCTGGTGGCTACACCTTC.

As DNA, the CDR3 is TGTGCCAGCAGTCACAGGCTTGAGGACTATGGCTACACCTTC. Amino acids: CASSHRLEDYGYTF. The rearrangement links TRBV6-6 to TRBJ1-2; perhaps TRBD1 as D (5 bases). There are 14 residues in the CDR3. Trimming removed 5 bases from V and 3 bases from J, with 13 bases in between. CDR1 and CDR2 from the germline V gene are MNHNY and SVGAGI (reference sequence).

V gene TRBV2 combines with J gene TRBJ2-2; a weak D match, TRBD2 (5 bases). V was trimmed by 1 base and J by 4 bases, leaving 10 bases between them. Germline CDR1 reads SNHLY; CDR2 reads FYNNEI. The CDR3 spans 15 residues. The CDR3 coding sequence is TGTGCCAGCAGTGAAGTGCGGGCAGCCACCGGGGAGCTGTTTTTT. It codes for CASSEVRAATGELFF.

This chain links TRBV9 with TRBJ1-2; the D gene is possibly TRBD1 (6 bases). The CDR3 extends over 15 amino acids. CDR1 SGDLS and CDR2 YYNGEE come from the germline V gene. V was cut by 3 bases and J by 1 base, with 13 bases left in between. CDR3 region: CASSETGMGNYGYTF. Here the CDR3 DNA reads TGTGCCAGCAGCGAAACAGGGATGGGTAACTATGGCTACACCTTC.

The DNA of the CDR3 is TGTGCTAGTGGTTTGGTACCCCCTTTCGGGGGCTACACCTTC. Residues: CASGLVPPFGGYTF. This rearrangement joins TRBV12-5 to TRBJ1-2; the D is unclear. Germline V gives CDR1 LGHNT, CDR2 FRNRAP. The CDR3 sequence is 14 residues long. V was shortened by 0 bases and J by 8 bases, with 13 bases between the two germline ends.

The rearrangement joins TRBV5-8 to TRBJ1-3; the match to TRBD1 covers 8 bases. J was trimmed by 9 bases and V by 2 bases; bases with no gene match: 4. Per the germline V gene, CDR1 is SGHTS and CDR2 is YDEGEE. The CDR3 runs 13 residues. This chain's CDR3 is CASSLTGGATIYF. The CDR3 coding sequence is TGTGCCAGCAGCTTAACAGGGGGTGCCACCATATATTTT.

The chain uses TRBV19 and TRBJ2-3; 8 nucleotides match TRBD2. V shed 6 bases, J shed 1 base, and the junction held 3 bases outside the gene matches. The CDR3 consists of 14 residues. Germline assignment: CDR1 LNHDA and CDR2 SQIVND (reference sequence). In nucleotides, the CDR3 is TGTGCCAGTAGATCGGGGGGGGGCACAGATACGCAGTATTTT. Amino acids: CASRSGGGTDTQYF.

CDR3 nucleotide sequence: TGTGCCAGCAGCATCGGGGGACAGGGTCCCATCTATGGCTACACCTTC. Its translation: CASSIGGQGPIYGYTF. The rearrangement uses TRBV5-6 and TRBJ1-2; 9 nucleotides align to TRBD1. CDR1 is SGHDT and CDR2 is YYEEEE in the germline V gene. This CDR3 contains 16 residues. The junction had 11 bases not matched to a gene; V was cut back by 4 bases and J by 4 bases. Drawing the rest from reference TRBV5-6 and TRBJ1-2, the complete variable domain is DAGVTQSPTHLIKTRGQQVTLRCSPKSGHDTVSWYQQALGQGPQFIFQYYEEEERQRGNFPDRFSGHQFPNYSSELNVNALLLGDSALYLCASSIGGQGPIYGYTFGSGTRLTVV.

The J gene is TRBJ2-5, the V gene TRBV3-1 (or the pseudogene TRBV3-2), with unresolved D. The V end lost 4 bases, the J end lost 4 bases, and 10 bases lay between the germline ends. Germline-derived CDR1 and CDR2 are LGHDT and YNNKEL (reference sequence). The CDR3 runs 13 residues. In DNA, the CDR3 is TGTGCCAGCAGCCGAGGCGATAGAGAGACCCAGTACTTC. Its protein product is CASSRGDRETQYF.

CDR3 nucleotide sequence: TGTGCCAGCTCCCCGGACAGGGACGATGAAAAACTGTTTTTT. Its protein is CASSPDRDDEKLFF. The chain has TRBV18 and TRBJ1-4; 8 bases are a match to TRBD1. V shed 6 bases and J 6 bases; nucleotides not matched to a gene: 6. From germline, CDR1 is KGHSH and CDR2 LQKENI. The CDR3 is 14 amino acids.

V usage is TRBV30 and J usage is TRBJ1-6; D is possibly TRBD1 (5 bases). CDR3 length: 14 amino acids. Trimming removed 1 base at V and 8 bases at J, with 12 bases between. Looked up from germline, CDR1 is GTSNPN and CDR2 is SVGIG (reference sequence). CDR3 DNA sequence: TGTGCCTGGAGTGATGGGGCAGTGGATTCACCCCTCCACTTT. Amino acid sequence: CAWSDGAVDSPLHF.

This chain joins TRBV29-1 and TRBJ2-1; the match to TRBD2 covers 9 bases. The length of the CDR3 is 16 residues. Germline loops: CDR1 SQVTM, CDR2 ANQGSEA. The V segment lost 7 bases and the J segment 1 base; nucleotides outside the gene matches: 11. The CDR3 DNA is TGCAGCGGTGGTGGCGGGGGGGCCATATCCTACAATGAGCAGTTCTTC. Its protein is CSGGGGGAISYNEQFF.

For the CDR3, the DNA is TGTGCTAGTGGTTTGGATCCTCTGTGGGCGGGGGGACCCCCCGGGGAGCTGTTTTTT. This translates into CASGLDPLWAGGPPGELFF. The rearrangement joins TRBV12-5 to TRBJ2-2; 8 bases agree with TRBD2. The germline CDR1 and CDR2 sequences are LGHNT and FRNRAP. The CDR3 extends over 19 amino acids. With V trimmed by 1 base and J by 6 bases, 16 bases remained unmatched.

In nucleotides, the CDR3 is TGTGCCACCAGCAGAGACGGTCGGGGGGATTCGGATGAGCAGTTCTTC. Protein product: CATSRDGRGDSDEQFF. V is TRBV15 and J is TRBJ2-1; 7 bases match TRBD2. The V and J ends lost 0 bases and 8 bases, in that order; junction bases with no gene match: 10. Per the germline V gene, CDR1 is LNHNV and CDR2 is YYDKDF (reference sequence). The length of the CDR3 is 16 residues.

This clone appeared a single time. The chain recombines TRBV7-6 with TRBJ2-1, with D hard to call. V gave up 2 bases and J gave up 9 bases, with 17 bases separating them. The germline V gene encodes CDR1 SGHVS and CDR2 FNYEAQ. CDR3 length equals 15 residues. The CDR3 DNA follows: TGTGCCAGCAGCTTAAATGTCCCAGGCCTGGGTGAGCAGTTCTTC. It codes for CASSLNVPGLGEQFF.

The V gene is TRBV6-5, the J gene TRBJ2-3; 7 nucleotides match TRBD2. The CDR3 contains 14 residues. Germline V lookup: CDR1 MNHEY, CDR2 SVGAGI. The trim removed 6 bases at V and 5 bases at J, leaving 8 bases unmatched. For the CDR3, the DNA is TGTGCCAGCAGCAACAGCGGGGCCAAAGATACGCAGTATTTT. It yields the protein CASSNSGAKDTQYF.

The chain joins TRBV4-1 to TRBJ1-1; 8 bases align to TRBD1. In germline, CDR1 is MGHRA, CDR2 YSYEKL. The V segment lost 4 bases and the J segment 1 base; nucleotides outside the gene matches: 5. The CDR3 runs 15 residues. The CDR3 reads CASSRFRGRNTEAFF. The CDR3 DNA reads TGCGCCAGCAGCCGTTTCAGGGGGCGGAACACTGAAGCTTTCTTT.

This chain links TRBV4-2 with TRBJ2-3, with no clear D. The CDR3 runs 18 residues. Per the germline V gene, CDR1 is LGHNA and CDR2 is YNFKEQ. The V gene lost 1 base and the J gene lost 6 bases, with 23 bases spanning the gap. CDR3 loop: CASSQVYGASVVADTQYF. The CDR3 region has the DNA TGTGCCAGCAGCCAAGTTTATGGAGCTTCGGTCGTGGCGGATACGCAGTATTTT.

This clone was counted a few times. The chain uses TRBV5-1 and TRBJ1-4; tentative D call: TRBD1 (5 bases). The CDR3 length is 14 residues. Trimming removed 3 bases from V and 3 bases from J, with 9 bases in between. CDR1 is SGHRS, CDR2 YFSETQ, per germline. CDR3 sequence: CASSSEGPNEKLFF. CDR3 bases: TGCGCCAGCAGCTCGGAGGGACCTAATGAAAAACTGTTTTTT.

CDR3 nucleotide sequence: TGTGCCAGCAGCCAAGATCTTGGGACAGCTCTTACCAACTATGGCTACACCTTC. Translating gives CASSQDLGTALTNYGYTF. The gene calls are TRBV3-1 (or the pseudogene TRBV3-2) and TRBJ1-2; 7 nucleotides line up with TRBD1. The CDR3 covers 18 residues. Trimming cost V 0 bases and J 2 bases; bases outside gene matches: 12. Germline CDR1 LGHDT, CDR2 YNNKEL (reference sequence).

The V call is TRBV11-1, the J call TRBJ2-7; TRBD1 agrees at 7 bases. V lost 5 bases to trimming and J lost 1 base; unmatched junction nucleotides: 8. This CDR3 is 15 amino acids long. The germline CDR1 and CDR2 sequences are SGHAT and FQDESV (reference sequence). The CDR3 sequence is CASSPRDRFSYEQYF. In nucleotides, the CDR3 is TGTGCCAGCAGCCCCCGGGACAGATTTTCCTACGAGCAGTACTTC.

This clone was seen just once. This chain links TRBV19 with TRBJ1-1, with 9 nucleotides matching TRBD1. V shed 5 bases and J 6 bases; nucleotides not matched to a gene: 7. Germline V gene sequence: CDR1 LNHDA, CDR2 SQIVND (reference sequence). The CDR3 is made up of 14 amino acids. CDR3 loop: CASSEYRGQAEAFF. CDR3 DNA: TGTGCCAGTAGTGAATACAGGGGGCAGGCTGAAGCTTTCTTT.

The chain recombines TRBV24-1 with TRBJ1-2; 7 positions match TRBD1. Looked up from germline, CDR1 is KGHDR and CDR2 is SFDVKD. V lost 0 bases to trimming and J lost 7 bases; unmatched junction nucleotides: 4. The CDR3 covers 14 residues. The CDR3 nucleotides read TGTGCCACCAGTGATTTGACAGGGGAGTTTGGCTACACCTTC. Translating gives CATSDLTGEFGYTF.